A single sample gave rise to the 13 T cell receptor beta chains below, sequenced in a study of molecular identifiers for immune sequencing clone quantification (dated by TCRdb to between 2017 and 2018). The library was produced with PCR. This sample was sequenced with a NextSeq 500. Starting from the raw public reads, TCRdb applied fastp trimming at Q25, assembled clones with MiXCR and retained in-frame beta chains. Records with the same CDR3 protein are collapsed into one entry carrying the most frequent genes and DNA. Counted in this sample were approximately 40,000 distinct CDR3 sequences; more than 20% of them appeared once. The ten most abundant clones make up 0.98% of the sample. Sequencing input: naive CD8+ T cells from blood, with Jurkat cell RNA spiked in. Interpreted using the paper, the cell subset or site label stands for: FACS-sorted CD8+CD4-CCR7+CD45RA+ naive T cells. The receptors were sampled from a human donor in good health. Some libraries in this study had Jurkat cell RNA spiked in.

As to this clonotype: A much larger clone differs by one base, so this may be a read error. This chain joins TRBV20-1 and TRBJ2-5; the D gene is possibly TRBD1 (6 bases). The CDR3 runs 15 residues. Germline lookup yields CDR1 DFQATT and CDR2 SNEGSKA (reference sequence). This CDR3 is CSHPPRTDEQEAQYF. The DNA of the CDR3 is TGCAGTCATCCCCCGAGGACAGACGAGCAAGAGGCCCAGTACTTC.

This clonotype was observed many times. The gene calls are TRBV6-2 or TRBV6-3 and TRBJ2-7; 7 bases align to TRBD2. This CDR3 spans 16 amino acids. After removal of 6 bases from V and 2 bases from J, the junction contained 13 bases not matched to a gene. Germline V gene lookup returns CDR1 MNHEY and CDR2 SVGEGT. CDR3 in DNA: TGTGCCAGCAGCCCGATAAAGCGGGGCGAACCCTACGAGCAGTACTTC. It yields the protein CASSPIKRGEPYEQYF.

Comment on this clonotype: With a much larger clone just one base away, this may be a read error. The chain employs TRBV5-3 and TRBJ1-4; possible D gene TRBD1, 6 bases. TRBV5-3 is classed as an ORF, of uncertain function. The CDR3 spans 15 residues. The CDR3 protein is CASSLGARDTEKPFF. The DNA for the CDR3 is TGTGCCAGCAGCTTGGGCGCCCGGGACACTGAAAAACCGTTTTTT.

This clonotype has more than one count but fewer than ten. The rearrangement uses TRBV6-6 and TRBJ2-2; D gene unclear. The CDR3 consists of 17 residues. Germline values: CDR1 MNHNY, CDR2 SVGAGI (reference sequence). V was cut by 5 bases and J by 6 bases, with 22 bases left in between. The CDR3 DNA reads as TGTGCCAGCAGTACCACCCCTGCGCGGTGGGCTTCCGGGGAGCTGTTTTTT. Its translation is CASSTTPARWASGELFF.

This clonotype was seen more than once but under ten times. The chain joins TRBV27 to TRBJ2-7; tentative D call: TRBD1 (6 bases). This CDR3 is built from 14 residues. Germline assignment: CDR1 MNHEY and CDR2 SMNVEV (reference sequence). The germline V and J ends were trimmed by 6 bases and 3 bases, with 15 bases remaining between them. The CDR3 sequence is CASRETGWVYEQYF. DNA of the CDR3: TGTGCCAGCAGGGAAACAGGGTGGGTCTACGAGCAGTACTTC.

This clonotype was recorded a few times. This may come from a read error, since a much larger clone is one base off. The genes are TRBV6-5 and TRBJ2-3; D call uncertain. This CDR3 is 11 amino acids long. From germline, CDR1 is MNHEY and CDR2 SVGAGI. The CDR3 is CVTSSADTQYF. The CDR3 DNA sequence: TGTGTCACCAGCTCCGCAGATACGCAGTATTTT.

A word on this clonotype: Possible read error: a much larger clone is one base away. V usage is TRBV29-1 and J usage is TRBJ1-2; tentative D call: TRBD1 (5 bases). This CDR3 has 14 residues. Germline V gene data show CDR1 as SQVTM and CDR2 as ANQGSEA. The DNA of the CDR3 is TGCAGCGCTGAAGATCAAAAGGACACGTTCGGCTACACCTTC. The encoded protein is CSAEDQKDTFGYTF.

The chain carries TRBV6-6 and TRBJ2-7, with D tentatively TRBD1 or TRBD2 (5 bases each). The V and J ends lost 2 bases and 3 bases respectively, with 17 bases between them. The length of the CDR3 is 16 residues. Germline CDR1 reads MNHNY; CDR2 reads SVGAGI (reference sequence). The CDR3: CASSYPQEDGGYEQYF. DNA of the CDR3: TGTGCCAGCAGTTACCCTCAGGAGGATGGGGGCTACGAGCAGTACTTC.

As for this clonotype: It may be a read error: a sequence one base away is much more abundant. J is TRBJ1-1 and V is TRBV4-3; D not resolved. CDR3 length: 13 residues. Germline V CDR1 and CDR2: LGHNA, YSLEER. The CDR3 bases are TGCGCCAGCAGCCATAATACTAACACTGAAGCTATCTTT. Amino acid sequence: CASSHNTNTEAIF.

This clonotype was recorded at least ten times. The rearrangement joins TRBV19 to TRBJ2-7, with D maybe TRBD1 (6 bases). Germline V lookup: CDR1 LNHDA, CDR2 SQIVND (reference sequence). Trimming removed 4 bases from V and 2 bases from J, with 18 bases in between. The CDR3 covers 16 residues. The CDR3 here is CASSTTPSTGPYEQYF. CDR3 sequence (DNA): TGTGCCAGTAGTACCACCCCCTCAACAGGGCCCTACGAGCAGTACTTC. The whole variable domain, remainder taken from reference TRBV19 and TRBJ2-7, is DGGITQSPKYLFRKEGQNVTLSCEQNLNHDAMYWYRQDPGQGLRLIYYSQIVNDFQKGDIAEGYSVSREKKESFPLTVTSAQKNPTAFYLCASSTTPSTGPYEQYFGPGTRLTVT.

This clonotype came up many times. The V call is TRBV7-3, the J call TRBJ2-2; 9 nucleotides line up with TRBD2. The CDR3 is made up of 16 amino acids. V gave up 4 bases and J gave up 1 base; unmatched junction bases: 4. Germline V CDR1 and CDR2: SGHTA, FQGTGA. The CDR3 region has the DNA TGTGCCAGCAGCTCCCTGACTAGCGGGAACACCGGGGAGCTGTTTTTT. As protein: CASSSLTSGNTGELFF. Full variable domain (outside the CDR3, taken from reference TRBV7-3 and TRBJ2-2): GAGVSQTPSNKVTEKGKYVELRCDPISGHTALYWYRQSLGQGPEFLIYFQGTGAADDSGLPNDRFFAVRPEGSVSTLKIQRTERGDSAVYLCASSSLTSGNTGELFFGEGSRLTVL.

Of note for this clonotype: A much larger clone sits a single nucleotide away, making a read error possible. V and J are TRBV5-6 and TRBJ1-1; D ambiguous. This CDR3 has 12 amino acids. The V gene's germline CDR1 is SGHDT and CDR2 YYEEEE. CDR3 in amino acids: CATSFLTSEAFF. In DNA, the CDR3 is TGTGCCACCAGCTTCCTTACCTCTGAAGCTTTCTTT. The variable domain in full, with the rest retrieved from reference TRBV5-6 and TRBJ1-1, is DAGVTQSPTHLIKTRGQQVTLRCSPKSGHDTVSWYQQALGQGPQFIFQYYEEEERQRGNFPDRFSGHQFPNYSSELNVNALLLGDSALYLCATSFLTSEAFFGQGTRLTVV.

This clonotype was counted many times. This rearrangement joins TRBV5-1 to TRBJ2-3; D is unclear. V shed 1 base and J shed 5 bases, with 17 bases lying between them. CDR3 length: 16 amino acids. Germline V lookup: CDR1 SGHRS, CDR2 YFSETQ. In DNA, the CDR3 is TGCGCCAGCAGCTTGAAATATACGGAACCTGGAGATACGCAGTATTTT. Its protein is CASSLKYTEPGDTQYF. Full variable domain (missing parts from reference TRBV5-1 and TRBJ2-3): KAGVTQTPRYLIKTRGQQVTLSCSPISGHRSVSWYQQTPGQGLQFLFEYFSETQRNKGNFPGRFSGRQFSNSRSEMNVSTLELGDSALYLCASSLKYTEPGDTQYFGPGTRLTVL.